The clone carrying this TCR beta chain has at least ten counts. The data stem from a study of T cells after yellow fever vaccination. Study summary: Low-cell-number fractions underwent preparation using SMART-Seq v4 Ultra Low Input.

In making TCR cDNA, 5'RACE template switching added a universal primer site and UMIs to it. TCRdb recomputed calls from the 5' RACE reads with MiXCR, one row per CDR3 protein. Of over 150,000 distinct CDR3 sequences detected, more than 5.5% appear once; the ten largest clones hold 2.5% to 3%. CDR3 length: 15 amino acids. The germline V gene encodes CDR1 SGHRS and CDR2 YFSETQ. Trimming took 6 bases from V and 0 from J, leaving 12 bases between them. This sequence originates from a man in his late teens or twenties who received the YFV17D yellow fever vaccine. This sequence joins TRBV5-1 and TRBJ2-2, with D possibly matching TRBD1 (5 bases). Sequenced material: CD4+ T cells sorted from PBMCs, taken 5 to 6 days after the first yellow fever vaccination. The CDR3 coding sequence is TGCGCCAGCAACGAAGCAGGGACGAACACCGGGGAGCTGTTTTTT. This sequence encodes CASNEAGTNTGELFF.